Listed below are T cell receptor beta chains from one sample, sequenced in a study of CDR3 diversity in severe acne. TCRdb analysed the PCR reads with MiXCR anew, one entry per CDR3 protein. This table holds about 84,000 distinct CDR3 sequences, roughly 51% found once. Sequencing was performed on blood. Receptor source: a male donor in good health, without acne. Both conserved end residues are part of each CDR3. D genes are given only for firm matches. Clone size is not always given. Where it is, it says once, few, many or a class for expanded clones.

V gene: TRBV18
clone size: many
J gene: TRBJ1-6
D gene: .
CDR3 protein: CASSPSVAESLHF
CDR3 DNA: TGTGCCAGCTCACCATCCGTGGCAGAATCCCTCCACTTT

V gene: TRBV29-1
clone size: many
J gene: TRBJ2-6
D gene: .
CDR3 protein: CSVPGLGANVLTF
CDR3 DNA: TGCAGCGTGCCGGGGCTTGGGGCCAACGTCCTGACTTTC

V gene: TRBV5-1
clone size: .
J gene: TRBJ2-4
D gene: TRBD2
CDR3 protein: CASSPVAGGWYSQYF
CDR3 DNA: TGCGCCAGCAGCCCGGTAGCGGGAGGATGGTACAGTCAGTACTTC

V gene: TRBV19
clone size: many
J gene: TRBJ2-2
D gene: .
CDR3 protein: CASSTGTANTGELFF
CDR3 DNA: TGTGCCAGTAGTACCGGGACCGCGAACACCGGGGAGCTGTTTTTT

V gene: TRBV25-1
clone size: many
J gene: TRBJ1-2
D gene: .
CDR3 protein: CASIRAETNYGYTF
CDR3 DNA: TGTGCCAGCATTAGGGCAGAAACTAACTATGGCTACACCTTC

V gene: TRBV20-1
clone size: .
J gene: TRBJ2-3
D gene: .
CDR3 protein: CSASGSRGQYF
CDR3 DNA: TGCAGTGCTAGCGGGAGTCGAGGGCAGTATTTT

V gene: TRBV25-1
clone size: .
J gene: TRBJ2-5
D gene: TRBD1
CDR3 protein: CASSTGGLETQYF
CDR3 DNA: TGTGCCAGCAGTACAGGGGGGTTGGAGACCCAGTACTTC

V gene: TRBV5-1
clone size: medium-sized
J gene: TRBJ2-7
D gene: .
CDR3 protein: CASSLEPSSYEQYF
CDR3 DNA: TGCGCCAGCAGCTTGGAACCGAGCTCCTACGAGCAGTACTTC

V gene: TRBV29-1
clone size: .
J gene: TRBJ2-3
D gene: .
CDR3 protein: CSVGSNLRAVDTQYF
CDR3 DNA: TGCAGCGTTGGTAGCAACCTAAGGGCTGTAGATACGCAGTATTTT

V gene: TRBV20-1
clone size: .
J gene: TRBJ2-7
D gene: .
CDR3 protein: CSARAGGTPYEQYF
CDR3 DNA: TGCAGTGCTAGAGCTGGCGGGACACCCTACGAGCAGTACTTC

V gene: TRBV20-1
clone size: .
J gene: TRBJ2-7
D gene: TRBD2
CDR3 protein: CSASSGRGKGDQYF
CDR3 DNA: TGCAGTGCTAGTTCGGGGCGGGGGAAAGGGGATCAGTACTTC